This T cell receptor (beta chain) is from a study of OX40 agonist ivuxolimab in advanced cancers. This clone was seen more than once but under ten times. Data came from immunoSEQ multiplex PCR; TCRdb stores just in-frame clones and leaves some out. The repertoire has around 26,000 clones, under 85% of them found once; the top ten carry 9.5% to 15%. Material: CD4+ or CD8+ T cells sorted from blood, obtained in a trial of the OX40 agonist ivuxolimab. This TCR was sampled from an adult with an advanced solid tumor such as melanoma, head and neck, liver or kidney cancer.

CDR3 region: CASSIGGPLYNEQFF. CDR3 coding DNA: TGTGCCAGTAGTATAGGAGGACCCCTCTACAATGAGCAGTTCTTC. This chain uses TRBV19 with TRBJ2-1; D remains unclear. The CDR3 extends over 15 amino acids. CDR1 LNHDA and CDR2 SQIVND come from the germline V gene (reference sequence). Trimming pared 1 base from V and 3 bases from J, leaving 10 bases between. Full variable domain (outside the CDR3, taken from reference TRBV19 and TRBJ2-1): DGGITQSPKYLFRKEGQNVTLSCEQNLNHDAMYWYRQDPGQGLRLIYYSQIVNDFQKGDIAEGYSVSREKKESFPLTVTSAQKNPTAFYLCASSIGGPLYNEQFFGPGTRLTVL.